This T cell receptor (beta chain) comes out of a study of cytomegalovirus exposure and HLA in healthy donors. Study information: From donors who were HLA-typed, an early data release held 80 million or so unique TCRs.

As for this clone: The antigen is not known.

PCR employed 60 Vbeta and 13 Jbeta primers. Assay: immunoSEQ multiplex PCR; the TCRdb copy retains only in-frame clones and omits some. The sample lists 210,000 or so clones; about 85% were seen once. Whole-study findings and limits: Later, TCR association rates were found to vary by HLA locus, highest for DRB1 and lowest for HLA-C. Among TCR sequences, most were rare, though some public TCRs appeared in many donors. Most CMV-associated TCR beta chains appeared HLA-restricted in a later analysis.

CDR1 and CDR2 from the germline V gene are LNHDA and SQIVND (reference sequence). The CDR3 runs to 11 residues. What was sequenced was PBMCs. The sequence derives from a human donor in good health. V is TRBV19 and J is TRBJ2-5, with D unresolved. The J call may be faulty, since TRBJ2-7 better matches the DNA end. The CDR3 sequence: CASSINYEQYF. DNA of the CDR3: TGTGCCAGTAGTATTAACTACGAGCAGTACTTC.